A selection of T cell receptor beta chains follows, all from one sample in a study of OX40 agonist ivuxolimab in advanced cancers. The repertoire was sequenced with immunoSEQ multiplex PCR; TCRdb's copy has only in-frame clones and lacks some. Of tens of thousands of clones listed, 65% to 85% are singletons. The specimen was CD4+ or CD8+ T cells sorted from blood, collected in a trial of the OX40 agonist ivuxolimab. These receptors were taken from an adult with an advanced solid tumor such as melanoma, head and neck, liver or kidney cancer. Both conserved end residues are part of each CDR3. A D gene is named only where the DNA matches it firmly. Size is stated for part of the rows, as once, few or many counts, or as a class when the clone is expanded.

abundance	j_gene	d_gene	v_gene	CDR3nt	CDR3aa
once	TRBJ1-1	-	TRBV7-9	TGTGCCAGCAGCTTAGAGTTGCGGAACACTGAAGCTTTCTTT	CASSLELRNTEAFF
-	TRBJ1-5	-	TRBV2	TGTGCCAGCAAGCGGGACAACAATCAGCCCCAGCATTTT	CASKRDNNQPQHF
-	TRBJ1-2	-	TRBV2	TGTGCCAGCAGACCCAGGGTATTGTGGGTGGGGGGCTACACCTTC	CASRPRVLWVGGYTF
once	TRBJ2-3	TRBD1	TRBV7-6	TGTGCCAGCAGCCTCACAGGGGTCACCACAGATACGCAGTATTTT	CASSLTGVTTDTQYF
-	TRBJ2-3	TRBD1	TRBV14	TGTGCCAGCAGCCAGCGCCCGGGACAGGGGACAGATACGCAGTATTTT	CASSQRPGQGTDTQYF
once	TRBJ2-7	TRBD2	TRBV6-1	TGTGCCAGCAGTGGGTATCGGACTAGCGGACCCTACGAGCAGTACTTC	CASSGYRTSGPYEQYF
-	TRBJ2-1	-	TRBV5-1	TGCGCCAGCAGCTTGATGGGCGAGCCTTCCTACAATGAGCAGTTCTTC	CASSLMGEPSYNEQFF
-	TRBJ1-2	TRBD1	TRBV30	TGTGCCTGGAGTGAGACCCTGGGACAGGGGTTGGACTATGGCTACACCTTC	CAWSETLGQGLDYGYTF
-	TRBJ2-5	-	TRBV5-1	TGCGCCAGCAGCCCCCAGGGGGGGAACCAAGAGACCCAGTACTTC	CASSPQGGNQETQYF
few	TRBJ1-2	-	TRBV10-3	TGTGCCATCAGTGAGGGGCCGGGGATAAACTATGGCTACACCTTC	CAISEGPGINYGYTF
-	TRBJ1-5	-	TRBV18	TGTGCCAGCTCACCAGGGGGGGGTGAGGAGCCCCAGCATTTT	CASSPGGGEEPQHF
few	TRBJ1-6	-	TRBV7-9	TGTGCCAGCAGCTTAGGCTCAGGGCACCAAGATAATTCACCCCTCCACTTT	CASSLGSGHQDNSPLHF
once	TRBJ2-6	TRBD1	TRBV7-9	TGTGCCAGCAGCCCACCGGGACAGGGGGCCGGTGGGGCCAACGTCCTGACTTTC	CASSPPGQGAGGANVLTF
once	TRBJ1-2	-	TRBV5-8	TGTGCCAGCAGCTTAGGTTCCTATGGCTACACCTTC	CASSLGSYGYTF
-	TRBJ2-1	TRBD2	TRBV5-4	TGTGCCAGCAGCCCGACTAGCGGGAGGAGCTCCTACAATGAGCAGTTCTTC	CASSPTSGRSSYNEQFF
few	TRBJ2-5	TRBD1	TRBV5-1	TGCGCCAGCAGCGACCCGGGACAGTCAGAGACCCAGTACTTC	CASSDPGQSETQYF
-	TRBJ2-3	-	TRBV18	TGTGCCAGCTCACCGCAGACAGATACGCAGTATTTT	CASSPQTDTQYF
few	TRBJ2-1	-	TRBV7-9	TGTGCCAGCAGTTCTCCGATGACGGGTAGCTCCTACAATGAGCAGTTCTTC	CASSSPMTGSSYNEQFF
-	TRBJ2-1	TRBD2	TRBV5-4	TGTGCCAGCAGCTTCGGGGGGAGCTCCTACAATGAGCAGTTCTTC	CASSFGGSSYNEQFF
-	TRBJ2-3	-	TRBV21-1	TGTGCCAGCAGCAGGCTAGCGGGAGTAAGCTCTAGCACAGATACGCAGTATTTT	CASSRLAGVSSSTDTQYF
few	TRBJ1-1	-	TRBV5-1	TGCGCCAGCAGCTTCACCCGCAACACTGAAGCTTTCTTT	CASSFTRNTEAFF
-	TRBJ1-2	-	TRBV19	TGTGCCAGTAGTATCGGACTGGGCTATGGCTACACCTTC	CASSIGLGYGYTF
-	TRBJ2-1	-	TRBV7-6	TGTGCCAGCAGCTGGGACCGGGACTCGTTCCTCTTC	CASSWDRDSFLF
-	TRBJ1-4	-	TRBV11-2	TGTGCCAGCAGCTTTAACGCAGCAACTAATGAAAAACTGTTTTTT	CASSFNAATNEKLFF
-	TRBJ2-6	TRBD1	TRBV15	TGTGCCACCAGCAGAGATAGTTTCGGACAGGGGTCGACTGGGGCCAACGTCCTGACTTTC	CATSRDSFGQGSTGANVLTF
-	TRBJ1-1	TRBD1	TRBV7-2	TGTGCCAGCAGCCCGTGGCGGGGACAGGGATTAAACACTGAAGCTTTCTTT	CASSPWRGQGLNTEAFF
few	TRBJ2-5	TRBD1	TRBV14	TGTGCCAGCAGCCTAGGACAGGGGATCGCAGAGACCCAGTACTTC	CASSLGQGIAETQYF
-	TRBJ2-7	TRBD2	TRBV19	TGTGCCAGTAGTATAGGGGCGGGAGTAGGCTACGAGCAGTACTTC	CASSIGAGVGYEQYF
-	TRBJ2-1	TRBD1	TRBV19	TGTGCCAGTAGACCTAGGACAGGGGTGAATGAGCAGTTCTTC	CASRPRTGVNEQFF
-	TRBJ2-2	-	TRBV29-1	TGCAGCGTGACGGTAGGGGCCGGGGAGCTGTTTTTT	CSVTVGAGELFF
-	TRBJ2-7	-	TRBV5-1	TGCGCCAGCAGCTCCCCCACCGACGGGAAACGCCTAGGGAACGAGCAGTACTTC	CASSSPTDGKRLGNEQYF
-	TRBJ2-7	-	TRBV14	TGTGCCAGCAGCCAAGATGGACTATTCTACGAGCAGTACTTC	CASSQDGLFYEQYF
-	TRBJ1-5	TRBD1	TRBV28	TGTGCCAGCAGTTCTTACACCACCCGACAGGGGGTATCGCCCAATCAGCCCCAGCATTTT	CASSSYTTRQGVSPNQPQHF
once	TRBJ1-3	-	TRBV4-1	TGCGCCAGCAGCGCCCACCGCTCTGGAAACACCATATATTTT	CASSAHRSGNTIYF
-	TRBJ2-5	TRBD1	TRBV2	TGTGCCAGCAGGCCTATGACAGGGAAGGAAGAGACCCAGTACTTC	CASRPMTGKEETQYF
-	TRBJ2-2	-	TRBV9	TGTGCCAGCAGCCGAACGGGGGGCTACACCGGGGAGCTGTTTTTT	CASSRTGGYTGELFF
-	TRBJ2-1	TRBD2	TRBV10-3	TGTGCCATCAAGGTTGTAAGCGGGAGCTCCTACAATGAGCAGTTCTTC	CAIKVVSGSSYNEQFF
-	TRBJ2-7	TRBD1	TRBV30	TGTGCCGGGGCAGATTGGGACAGGGGGTACGAGCAGTACTTC	CAGADWDRGYEQYF
-	TRBJ2-1	TRBD1	TRBV27	TGTGCCAGCAGTTTAGGAACAGGGGATACGATCAATGAGCAGTTCTTC	CASSLGTGDTINEQFF
-	TRBJ2-3	-	TRBV30	TGTGCCTGGAGTGTGCTTACGGCAAAAGATACGCAGTATTTT	CAWSVLTAKDTQYF
once	TRBJ2-1	TRBD2	TRBV11-2	TGTGCCAGCCCCCCACTGGCGGGAGGGTACAATGAGCAGTTCTTC	CASPPLAGGYNEQFF
-	TRBJ1-2	-	TRBV2	TGTGCCAGCAGTGCCACAAGAACCTATGGCTACACCTTC	CASSATRTYGYTF